The present TCR beta chain was sequenced within a study of blood T cell repertoires in COVID-19. Participants had their cohort set by participant-reported clinical history. Some clones are missing from TCRdb's copy, which holds only in-frame ones; the method was immunoSEQ multiplex PCR. The sample shows 300,000 to 450,000 clones, 80% to 90% of them seen only once. This CDR3 is 15 amino acids long. Trimming removed 2 bases from V and 4 bases from J, with 12 bases in between. Germline V lookup: CDR1 SGHVS, CDR2 FQNEAQ. This rearrangement joins TRBV7-8 to TRBJ2-1, with D tentatively TRBD2 (5 bases). The TCR was taken from a man aged 40-55 years in a cohort exposed to, infected with or recovered from COVID-19 (not recorded which). The specimen sequenced was PBMCs or T cells enriched from blood (not recorded which). This CDR3 is CASSLSGEGYNEQFF. For the CDR3, the DNA is TGTGCCAGCAGCTTATCCGGGGAAGGGTACAATGAGCAGTTCTTC.